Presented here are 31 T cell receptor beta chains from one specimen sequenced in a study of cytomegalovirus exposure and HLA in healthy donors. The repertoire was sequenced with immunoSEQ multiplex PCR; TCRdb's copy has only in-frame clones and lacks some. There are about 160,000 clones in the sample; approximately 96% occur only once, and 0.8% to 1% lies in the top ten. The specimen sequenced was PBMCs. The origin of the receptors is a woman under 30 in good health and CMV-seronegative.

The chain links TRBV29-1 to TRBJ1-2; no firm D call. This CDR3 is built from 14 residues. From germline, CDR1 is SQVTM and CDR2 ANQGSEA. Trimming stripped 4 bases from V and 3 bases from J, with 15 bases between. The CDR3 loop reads CSVGGGFGDYGYTF. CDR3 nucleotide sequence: TGCAGCGTTGGTGGCGGGTTCGGGGACTATGGCTACACCTTC.

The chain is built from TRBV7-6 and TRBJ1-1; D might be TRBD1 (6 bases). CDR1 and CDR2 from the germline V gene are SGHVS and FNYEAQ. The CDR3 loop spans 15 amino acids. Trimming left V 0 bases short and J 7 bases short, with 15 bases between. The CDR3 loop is CASSLAIEGGGEAFF. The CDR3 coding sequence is TGTGCCAGCAGCTTAGCGATTGAGGGGGGGGGTGAAGCTTTCTTT.

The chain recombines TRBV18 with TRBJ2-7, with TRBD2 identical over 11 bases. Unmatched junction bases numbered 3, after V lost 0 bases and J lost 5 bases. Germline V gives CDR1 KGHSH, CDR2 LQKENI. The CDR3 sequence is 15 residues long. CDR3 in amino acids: CASSPPSSGGNEQYF. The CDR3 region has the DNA TGTGCCAGCTCACCACCGTCTAGCGGGGGGAACGAGCAGTACTTC. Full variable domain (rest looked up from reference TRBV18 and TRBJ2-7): NAGVMQNPRHLVRRRGQEARLRCSPMKGHSHVYWYRQLPEEGLKFMVYLQKENIIDESGMPKERFSAEFPKEGPSILRIQQVVRGDSAAYFCASSPPSSGGNEQYFGPGTRLTVT.

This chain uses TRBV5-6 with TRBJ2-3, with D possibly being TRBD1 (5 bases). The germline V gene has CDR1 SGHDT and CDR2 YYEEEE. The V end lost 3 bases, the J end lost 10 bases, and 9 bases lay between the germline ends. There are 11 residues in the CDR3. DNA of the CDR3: TGTGCCAGCAGCTCCAGGGAAGCGCAGTATTTT. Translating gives CASSSREAQYF. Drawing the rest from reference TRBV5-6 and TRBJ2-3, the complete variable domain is DAGVTQSPTHLIKTRGQQVTLRCSPKSGHDTVSWYQQALGQGPQFIFQYYEEEERQRGNFPDRFSGHQFPNYSSELNVNALLLGDSALYLCASSSREAQYFGPGTRLTVL.

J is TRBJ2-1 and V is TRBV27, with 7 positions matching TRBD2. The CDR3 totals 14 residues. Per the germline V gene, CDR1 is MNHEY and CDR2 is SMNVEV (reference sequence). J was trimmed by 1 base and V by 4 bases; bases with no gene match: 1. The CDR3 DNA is TGTGCCAGCAGTTCCGGGGGGTCCTACAATGAGCAGTTCTTC. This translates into CASSSGGSYNEQFF.

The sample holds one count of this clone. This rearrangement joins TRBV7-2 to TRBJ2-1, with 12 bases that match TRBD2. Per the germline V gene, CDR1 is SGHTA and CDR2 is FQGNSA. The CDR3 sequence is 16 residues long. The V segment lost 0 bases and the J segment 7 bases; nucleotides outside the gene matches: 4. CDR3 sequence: CASSLAILAGGNEQFF. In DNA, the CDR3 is TGTGCCAGCAGCTTAGCAATACTAGCGGGGGGAAATGAGCAGTTCTTC. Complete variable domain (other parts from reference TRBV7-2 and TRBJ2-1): GAGVSQSPSNKVTEKGKDVELRCDPISGHTALYWYRQSLGQGLEFLIYFQGNSAPDKSGLPSDRFSAERTGGSVSTLTIQRTQQEDSAVYLCASSLAILAGGNEQFFGPGTRLTVL.

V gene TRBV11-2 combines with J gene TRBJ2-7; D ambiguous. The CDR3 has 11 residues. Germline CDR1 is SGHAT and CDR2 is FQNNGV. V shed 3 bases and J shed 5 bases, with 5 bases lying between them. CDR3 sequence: CASSFSNEQYF. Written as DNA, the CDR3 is TGTGCCAGCAGCTTTAGTAACGAGCAGTACTTC.

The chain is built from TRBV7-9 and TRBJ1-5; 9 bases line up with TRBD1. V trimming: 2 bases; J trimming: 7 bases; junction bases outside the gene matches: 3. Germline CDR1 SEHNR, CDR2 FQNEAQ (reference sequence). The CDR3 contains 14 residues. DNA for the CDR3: TGTGCCAGCAGCTTAACAGGGGGCGACCAGCCCCAGCATTTT. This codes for CASSLTGGDQPQHF.

CDR3 loop: CASTPDRGGNQPQHF. As DNA, the CDR3 is TGTGCCAGCACCCCAGACAGGGGTGGCAATCAGCCCCAGCATTTT. This chain uses TRBV6-5 with TRBJ1-5, with 8 nucleotides matching TRBD1. The CDR3 is made up of 15 amino acids. CDR1 and CDR2 (germline): MNHEY, SVGAGI. V was pared by 7 bases and J by 2 bases, with 7 bases of the junction left unmatched.

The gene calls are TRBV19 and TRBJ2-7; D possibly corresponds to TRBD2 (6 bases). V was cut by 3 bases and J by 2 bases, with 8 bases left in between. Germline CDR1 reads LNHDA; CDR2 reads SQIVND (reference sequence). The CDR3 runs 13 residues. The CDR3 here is CASSMRRAYEQYF. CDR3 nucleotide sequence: TGTGCCAGTAGTATGAGGAGGGCCTACGAGCAGTACTTC.

CDR3 sequence (DNA): TGTGCCAGCAGCGTGGGACAGGGGACTGAAGCTTTCTTT. It yields the protein CASSVGQGTEAFF. J is TRBJ1-1 and V is TRBV7-8, with 10 positions matching TRBD1. Trimming took 5 bases from V and 5 from J; bases not matched to a gene: 2. In germline, CDR1 is SGHVS, CDR2 FQNEAQ. CDR3 length: 13 residues.

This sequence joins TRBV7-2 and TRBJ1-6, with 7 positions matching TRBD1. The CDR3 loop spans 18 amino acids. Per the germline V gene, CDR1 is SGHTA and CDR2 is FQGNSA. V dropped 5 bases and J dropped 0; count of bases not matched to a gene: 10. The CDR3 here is CASSPSLRGSSYNSPLHF. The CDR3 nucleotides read TGTGCCAGCAGCCCCTCCCTCAGGGGGAGCTCCTATAATTCACCCCTCCACTTT.

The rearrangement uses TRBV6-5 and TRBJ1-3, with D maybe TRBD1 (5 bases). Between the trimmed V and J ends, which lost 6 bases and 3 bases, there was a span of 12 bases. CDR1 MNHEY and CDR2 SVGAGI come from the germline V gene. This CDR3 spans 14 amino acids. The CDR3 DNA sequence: TGTGCCAGCAGCCCAGGGCCTTTTGGAAACACCATATATTTT. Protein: CASSPGPFGNTIYF.

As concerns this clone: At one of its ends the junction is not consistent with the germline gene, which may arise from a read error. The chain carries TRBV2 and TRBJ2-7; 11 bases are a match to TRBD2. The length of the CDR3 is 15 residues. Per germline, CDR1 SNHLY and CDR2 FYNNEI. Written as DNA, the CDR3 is TGTGCCAGCAGGCCCGGACTAGCGGGCTCCTACGGGCAGTACTTC. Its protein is CASRPGLAGSYGQYF.

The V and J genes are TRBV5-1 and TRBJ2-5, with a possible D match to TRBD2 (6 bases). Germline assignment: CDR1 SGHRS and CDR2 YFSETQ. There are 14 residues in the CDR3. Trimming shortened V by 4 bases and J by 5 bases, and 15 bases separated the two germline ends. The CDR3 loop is CASSPDHGRETQYF. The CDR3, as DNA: TGCGCCAGCAGCCCCGACCATGGGAGGGAGACCCAGTACTTC. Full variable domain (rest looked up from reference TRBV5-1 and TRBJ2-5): KAGVTQTPRYLIKTRGQQVTLSCSPISGHRSVSWYQQTPGQGLQFLFEYFSETQRNKGNFPGRFSGRQFSNSRSEMNVSTLELGDSALYLCASSPDHGRETQYFGPGTRLLVL.

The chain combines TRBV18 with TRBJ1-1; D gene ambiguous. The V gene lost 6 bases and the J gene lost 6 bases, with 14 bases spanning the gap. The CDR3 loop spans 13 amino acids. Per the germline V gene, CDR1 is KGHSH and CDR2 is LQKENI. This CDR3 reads CASSSGGTAEAFF. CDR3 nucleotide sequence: TGTGCCAGCTCTAGCGGAGGCACTGCTGAAGCTTTCTTT. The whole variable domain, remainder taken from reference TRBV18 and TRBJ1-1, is NAGVMQNPRHLVRRRGQEARLRCSPMKGHSHVYWYRQLPEEGLKFMVYLQKENIIDESGMPKERFSAEFPKEGPSILRIQQVVRGDSAAYFCASSSGGTAEAFFGQGTRLTVV.

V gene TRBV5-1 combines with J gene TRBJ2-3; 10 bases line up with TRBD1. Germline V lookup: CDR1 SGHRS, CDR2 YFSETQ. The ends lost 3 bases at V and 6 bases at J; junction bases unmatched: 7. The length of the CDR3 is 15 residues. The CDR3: CASSSGQGVGDTQYF. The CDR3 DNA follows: TGCGCCAGCAGCTCCGGACAGGGGGTCGGCGATACGCAGTATTTT.

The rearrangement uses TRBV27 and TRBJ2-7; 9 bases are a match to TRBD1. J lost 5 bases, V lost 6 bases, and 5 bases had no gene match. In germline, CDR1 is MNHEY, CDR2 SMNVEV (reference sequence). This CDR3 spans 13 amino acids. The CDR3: CASRIGQGNEQYF. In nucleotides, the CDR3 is TGTGCCAGCAGGATTGGACAGGGGAACGAGCAGTACTTC.

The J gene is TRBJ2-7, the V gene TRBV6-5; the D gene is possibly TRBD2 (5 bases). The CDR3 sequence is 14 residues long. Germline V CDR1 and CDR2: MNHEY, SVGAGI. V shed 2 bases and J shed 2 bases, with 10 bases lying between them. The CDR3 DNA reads TGTGCCAGCAGTTACCAATACGGGACCTACGAGCAGTACTTC. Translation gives CASSYQYGTYEQYF.

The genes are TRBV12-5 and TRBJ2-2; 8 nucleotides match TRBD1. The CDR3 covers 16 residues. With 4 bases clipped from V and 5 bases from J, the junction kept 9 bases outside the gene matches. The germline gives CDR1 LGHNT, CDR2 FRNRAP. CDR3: CASGSATGGRTGELFF. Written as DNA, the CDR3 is TGTGCTAGTGGTTCAGCAACAGGGGGAAGAACCGGGGAGCTGTTTTTT.

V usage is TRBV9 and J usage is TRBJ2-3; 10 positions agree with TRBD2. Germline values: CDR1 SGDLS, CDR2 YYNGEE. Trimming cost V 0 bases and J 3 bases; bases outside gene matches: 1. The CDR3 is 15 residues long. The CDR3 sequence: CASSVGSGGTDTQYF. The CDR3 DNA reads TGTGCCAGCAGCGTAGGTAGCGGGGGGACAGATACGCAGTATTTT.

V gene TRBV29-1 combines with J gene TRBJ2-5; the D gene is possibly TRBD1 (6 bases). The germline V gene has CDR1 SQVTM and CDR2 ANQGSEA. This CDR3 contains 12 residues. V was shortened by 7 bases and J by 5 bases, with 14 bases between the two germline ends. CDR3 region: CSAHRAAETQYF. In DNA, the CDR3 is TGCAGCGCGCACAGGGCCGCGGAGACCCAGTACTTC.

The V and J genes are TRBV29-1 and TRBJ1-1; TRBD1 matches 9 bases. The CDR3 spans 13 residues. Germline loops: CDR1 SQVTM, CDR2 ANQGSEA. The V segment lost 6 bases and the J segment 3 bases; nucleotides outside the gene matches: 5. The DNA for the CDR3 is TGCAGCGTGCCTACAGGGGGCTACACTGAAGCTTTCTTT. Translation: CSVPTGGYTEAFF.

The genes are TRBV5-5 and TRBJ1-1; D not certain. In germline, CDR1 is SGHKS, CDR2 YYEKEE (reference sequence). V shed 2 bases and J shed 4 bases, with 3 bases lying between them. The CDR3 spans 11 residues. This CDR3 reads CASSFLTEAFF. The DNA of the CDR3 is TGTGCCAGCAGCTTCCTCACTGAAGCTTTCTTT.

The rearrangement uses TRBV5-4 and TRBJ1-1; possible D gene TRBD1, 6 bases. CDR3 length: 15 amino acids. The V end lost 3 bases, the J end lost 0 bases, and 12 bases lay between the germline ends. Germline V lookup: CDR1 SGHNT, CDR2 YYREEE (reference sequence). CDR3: CASSYDQGLNTEAFF. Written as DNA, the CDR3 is TGTGCCAGCAGCTACGACCAGGGGCTGAACACTGAAGCTTTCTTT.

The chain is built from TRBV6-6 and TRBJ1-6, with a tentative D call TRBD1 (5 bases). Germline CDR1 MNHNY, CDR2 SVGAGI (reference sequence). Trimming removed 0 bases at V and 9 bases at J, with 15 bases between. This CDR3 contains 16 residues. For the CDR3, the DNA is TGTGCCAGCAGTTACTCTGGGGGAGGGGAGGGTTCACCCCTCCACTTT. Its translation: CASSYSGGGEGSPLHF.

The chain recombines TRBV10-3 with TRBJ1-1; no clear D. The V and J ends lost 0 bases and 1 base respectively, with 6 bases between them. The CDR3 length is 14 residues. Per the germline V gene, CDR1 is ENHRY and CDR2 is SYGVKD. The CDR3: CAISESQKNTEAFF. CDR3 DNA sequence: TGTGCCATCAGTGAGTCCCAGAAGAACACTGAAGCTTTCTTT.

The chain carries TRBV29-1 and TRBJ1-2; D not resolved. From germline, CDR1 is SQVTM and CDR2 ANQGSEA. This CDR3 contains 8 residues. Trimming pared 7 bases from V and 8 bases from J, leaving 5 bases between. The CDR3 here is CSASGYTF. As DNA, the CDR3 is TGCAGCGCGTCGGGCTACACCTTC. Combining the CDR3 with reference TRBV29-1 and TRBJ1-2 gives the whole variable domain SAVISQKPSRDICQRGTSLTIQCQVDSQVTMMFWYRQQPGQSLTLIATANQGSEATYESGFVIDKFPISRPNLTFSTLTVSNMSPEDSSIYLCSASGYTFGSGTRLTVV.

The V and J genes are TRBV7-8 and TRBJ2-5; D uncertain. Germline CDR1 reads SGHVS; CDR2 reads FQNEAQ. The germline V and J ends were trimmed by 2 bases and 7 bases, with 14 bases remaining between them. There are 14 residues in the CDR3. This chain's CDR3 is CASSLKPPPGTQYF. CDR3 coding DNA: TGTGCCAGCAGCTTAAAACCCCCTCCGGGGACCCAGTACTTC.

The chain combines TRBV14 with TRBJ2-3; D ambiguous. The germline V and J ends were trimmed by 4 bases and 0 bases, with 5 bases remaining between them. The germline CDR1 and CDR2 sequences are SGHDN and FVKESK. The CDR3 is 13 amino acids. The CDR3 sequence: CASSPISTDTQYF. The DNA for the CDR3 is TGTGCCAGCAGCCCCATTAGCACAGATACGCAGTATTTT.

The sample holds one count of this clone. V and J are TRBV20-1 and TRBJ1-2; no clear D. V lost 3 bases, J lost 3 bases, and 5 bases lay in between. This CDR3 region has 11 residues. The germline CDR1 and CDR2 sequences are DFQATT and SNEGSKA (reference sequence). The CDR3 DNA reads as TGCAGTGCTAGGGAGGACTATGGCTACACCTTC. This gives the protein CSAREDYGYTF.